This entry lists 14 T cell receptor beta chains sequenced from one sample in a study of CD8+ T cells in alopecia areata. The sample's treatment: oral pan-JAK inhibitor, 5-10 mg twice daily. Extraction and reverse transcription of RNA yielded cDNA as the sequencing template. Repertoires were generated with immunoSEQ multiplex PCR, while TCRdb's copy carries only in-frame clones and drops some. The sample yields over 95,000 clones, roughly three fifths seen once. The sequenced sample was CD4+ T cells sorted from blood, obtained at week 24, from a patient treated with tofacitinib. These receptors originate from a human donor with alopecia areata.

V gene TRBV7-9 combines with J gene TRBJ1-1; D is possibly TRBD1 (5 bases). Germline V gives CDR1 SEHNR, CDR2 FQNEAQ (reference sequence). The CDR3 has 13 residues. Trimming left V 5 bases short and J 1 base short, with 8 bases between. CDR3 in DNA: TGTGCCAGCAGCAGACAGACGAACACTGAAGCTTTCTTT. Translating gives CASSRQTNTEAFF.

Here the CDR3 DNA reads TGTGCCAGTAGTCCCCACAGGGGGACCACCGGGGAGCTGTTTTTT. It yields the protein CASSPHRGTTGELFF. This sequence joins TRBV19 and TRBJ2-2, with TRBD1 matching over 8 bases. With 5 bases clipped from V and 4 bases from J, the junction kept 6 bases outside the gene matches. The CDR3 length is 15 residues. CDR1 and CDR2 (germline): LNHDA, SQIVND (reference sequence).

This rearrangement joins TRBV6-6 to TRBJ1-3; 9 nucleotides agree with TRBD1. The CDR3 length is 15 residues. Germline assignment: CDR1 MNHNY and CDR2 SVGAGI (reference sequence). With 6 bases clipped from V and 4 bases from J, the junction kept 7 bases outside the gene matches. CDR3 in DNA: TGTGCCAGCAGCTCGGACAGGGGAGCGGGAAACACCATATATTTT. It specifies CASSSDRGAGNTIYF.

This chain links TRBV11-1 with TRBJ1-2; D not certain. V was shortened by 3 bases and J by 5 bases, with 7 bases between the two germline ends. This CDR3 comprises 12 residues. The germline CDR1 and CDR2 sequences are SGHAT and FQDESV (reference sequence). The CDR3 sequence: CASSFEGYGYTF. CDR3 DNA: TGTGCCAGCAGCTTCGAGGGATATGGCTACACCTTC.

The rearrangement uses TRBV30 and TRBJ2-7, with 8 nucleotides matching TRBD2. Losses at the gene ends were 0 bases for V and 4 bases for J; bases not matched to a gene: 8. Per the germline V gene, CDR1 is GTSNPN and CDR2 is SVGIG (reference sequence). The CDR3 loop spans 15 amino acids. CDR3 protein: CAWSVPRGGRYEQYF. The CDR3 region has the DNA TGTGCCTGGAGTGTTCCCCGGGGGGGCAGGTACGAGCAGTACTTC.

The genes are TRBV7-9 and TRBJ1-6; the D is unclear. This CDR3 region has 16 residues. V was cut by 4 bases and J by 4 bases, with 14 bases left in between. From germline, CDR1 is SEHNR and CDR2 FQNEAQ (reference sequence). The CDR3 loop is CASSSPRGDYNSPLHF. CDR3 DNA sequence: TGTGCCAGCAGCTCCCCCCGTGGGGATTATAATTCACCCCTCCACTTT.

The V call is TRBV4-2, the J call TRBJ1-2, with D possibly matching TRBD1 (6 bases). The CDR3 spans 18 residues. The germline CDR1 and CDR2 sequences are LGHNA and YNFKEQ. Trimming removed 6 bases from V and 0 bases from J, with 23 bases in between. CDR3 sequence (DNA): TGTGCCAGCAGAGCCGGTGGCCGAGGACAGCATTCTAACTATGGCTACACCTTC. Translated: CASRAGGRGQHSNYGYTF.

This clone was seen a few times. The chain links TRBV6-8 to TRBJ1-5, with D tentatively TRBD1 (5 bases). V lost 6 bases, J lost 0 bases, and 12 bases lay in between. There are 15 residues in the CDR3. CDR1 MNHGY and CDR2 SAAAGT come from the germline V gene. The CDR3 protein is CASRPQGDSNQPQHF. The CDR3 nucleotides are TGTGCCAGCAGACCCCAGGGAGATAGCAATCAGCCCCAGCATTTT.

The table lists this clone with a few counts. V is TRBV10-3 and J is TRBJ1-5; no definite D call. Trimming took 5 bases from V and 8 from J, leaving 16 bases between them. The CDR3 is 14 residues long. The germline CDR1 and CDR2 sequences are ENHRY and SYGVKD. CDR3 sequence (DNA): TGTGCCATCAGTAACGATGCGGCAGTGGAGCCCCAGCATTTT. Its protein is CAISNDAAVEPQHF.

J is TRBJ1-1 and V is TRBV11-1; D uncertain. Trimming removed 1 base from V and 0 bases from J, with 9 bases in between. Germline-derived CDR1 and CDR2 are SGHAT and FQDESV (reference sequence). The CDR3 is 15 residues long. The CDR3 nucleotides read TGTGCCAGCAGCTTAGATCCCAGCCTGAACACTGAAGCTTTCTTT. Translated: CASSLDPSLNTEAFF.

The chain employs TRBV29-1 and TRBJ1-6; unclear D gene. Deletions cut 3 bases from V and 9 bases from J, with 12 bases between. Germline V CDR1 and CDR2: SQVTM, ANQGSEA. This CDR3 spans 13 amino acids. The CDR3 bases are TGCAGCGTTGAGGACGGGAACGGTTCACCCCTCCACTTT. Translated, it gives CSVEDGNGSPLHF.

The gene calls are TRBV30 and TRBJ1-4, with D tentatively TRBD1 (6 bases). The germline V gene has CDR1 GTSNPN and CDR2 SVGIG (reference sequence). Deletions cut 4 bases from V and 2 bases from J, with 11 bases between. This CDR3 spans 14 amino acids. DNA of the CDR3: TGTGCCTGGAAGAAGGGGGGGACTAATGAAAAACTGTTTTTT. Protein product: CAWKKGGTNEKLFF.

The chain uses TRBV6-5 and TRBJ1-5, with TRBD1 as a possible D gene (5 bases). The CDR3 has 14 residues. V lost 6 bases to trimming and J lost 4 bases, with 13 bases between them. Germline V gene data show CDR1 as MNHEY and CDR2 as SVGAGI. The CDR3 DNA reads TGTGCCAGCAGGCCAGGGACGGGGAATCAGCCCCAGCATTTT. Its translation is CASRPGTGNQPQHF.

The rearrangement uses TRBV30 and TRBJ2-3; no firm D call. Deletions cut 2 bases from V and 0 bases from J, with 6 bases between. The germline V gene has CDR1 GTSNPN and CDR2 SVGIG (reference sequence). The CDR3 contains 13 residues. The DNA for the CDR3 is TGTGCCTGGAGTCGGAAGAGCACAGATACGCAGTATTTT. As protein: CAWSRKSTDTQYF.